These 8 T cell receptor beta chains were all obtained from the same sample, sequenced in a study of graft-versus-host responses after intestinal transplantation. Libraries were prepared by immunoSEQ multiplex PCR; TCRdb keeps only in-frame clonotypes and omits some of them. The sample holds approximately 86,000 clones; roughly 89% are singletons and the top ten take approximately 0.096%. Antigens for these TCRs are unknown. The sequencing here drew on unstimulated CD4+ T cells sorted from spleen or lymph node cells, taken before intestinal transplant. The origin of the receptors is a human donor who received an intestinal transplant.

The V and J genes are TRBV5-1 and TRBJ1-1, with TRBD1 matching 8 bases. V trimming: 1 base; J trimming: 6 bases; junction bases outside the gene matches: 5. Germline assignment: CDR1 SGHRS and CDR2 YFSETQ. This CDR3 region has 14 residues. The chain's CDR3 is CASSLLEQGAEAFF. CDR3 DNA: TGCGCCAGCAGCTTGCTCGAACAGGGGGCTGAAGCTTTCTTT. The whole variable domain, filled in from reference TRBV5-1 and TRBJ1-1, reads KAGVTQTPRYLIKTRGQQVTLSCSPISGHRSVSWYQQTPGQGLQFLFEYFSETQRNKGNFPGRFSGRQFSNSRSEMNVSTLELGDSALYLCASSLLEQGAEAFFGQGTRLTVV.

The chain uses TRBV10-1 and TRBJ2-2, with TRBD1 identical over 9 bases. After removal of 4 bases from V and 3 bases from J, the junction contained 9 bases not matched to a gene. Germline CDR1 reads WNHNN; CDR2 reads SYGVQD (reference sequence). This CDR3 region has 17 residues. CDR3 DNA sequence: TGCGCCAGCAGTGGGGACAGGGACTGGGTGCACACCGGGGAGCTGTTTTTT. Residues: CASSGDRDWVHTGELFF.

The genes are TRBV4-1 and TRBJ1-2; tentative D call: TRBD1 (6 bases). The CDR3 sequence is 18 residues long. V was cut by 1 base and J by 0 bases, with 18 bases left in between. The germline CDR1 and CDR2 sequences are MGHRA and YSYEKL. The CDR3 protein is CASSQGPGTQVTNYGYTF. The CDR3, as DNA: TGCGCCAGCAGCCAAGGGCCTGGGACACAAGTTACTAACTATGGCTACACCTTC.

The rearrangement links TRBV2 to TRBJ2-5; D not resolved. Germline CDR1 and CDR2: SNHLY and FYNNEI. V shed 3 bases and J shed 2 bases, with 7 bases lying between them. This CDR3 has 13 residues. For the CDR3, the DNA is TGTGCCAGCAGTGACGGGTGGCAAGAGACCCAGTACTTC. Amino acids: CASSDGWQETQYF.

The chain recombines TRBV27 with TRBJ2-6; TRBD1 is a possible D gene (5 bases). V dropped 7 bases and J dropped 0 bases, with 7 bases sitting between them. This CDR3 is 14 amino acids long. The germline V gene has CDR1 MNHEY and CDR2 SMNVEV (reference sequence). CDR3 protein: CASKRGSGANVLTF. The CDR3 DNA is TGTGCCAGCAAAAGGGGCTCTGGGGCCAACGTCCTGACTTTC.

The genes are TRBV5-6 and TRBJ2-7; 7 bases are a match to TRBD2. Germline assignment: CDR1 SGHDT and CDR2 YYEEEE. This CDR3 has 15 residues. V was clipped by 5 bases and J by 4 bases; unmatched bases: 12. The CDR3 nucleotides are TGTGCCAGCAGGCCAGCGGGGATCCTCAAATACGAGCAGTACTTC. Its protein product is CASRPAGILKYEQYF.

V usage is TRBV5-1 and J usage is TRBJ1-3, with D uncertain. The CDR3 has 16 residues. CDR1 is SGHRS and CDR2 is YFSETQ in the germline V gene. Trimming cost V 1 base and J 0 bases, with 11 bases left between them. CDR3 DNA sequence: TGCGCCAGCAGCTTGCCAGATCTTTACTCTGGAAACACCATATATTTT. Translation gives CASSLPDLYSGNTIYF.

CDR3 sequence (DNA): TGTGCCAGCTCATCCTTAGTCACGGGGGGAAGTAACCCCTATGGCTACACCTTC. It yields the protein CASSSLVTGGSNPYGYTF. This rearrangement joins TRBV18 to TRBJ1-2; D may be TRBD1 (5 bases). V dropped 5 bases and J dropped 4 bases, with 26 bases sitting between them. This CDR3 region has 18 residues. Germline V CDR1 and CDR2: KGHSH, LQKENI.